The 32 T cell receptor beta chains below come from one sample, sequenced in a study of T cell repertoires in cytomegalovirus infection. From the reads, TCRdb called clonotypes with MiXCR, one entry per CDR3 protein. Of approximately 1,000,000 distinct CDR3 sequences listed, around 32% are singletons. No antigens are known for them. Source: cultured CD8+ T cells from PBMCs, taken from culture after CMV antigen stimulation. These receptor sequences come from a human donor in good health (CMV status not recorded). Some clones in this sample may be carry-over from other donors' samples.

CDR3 DNA sequence: TGTGCCAGCAGTGCCTCCCGGGACAGGGGGTGGACCACAGATACGCAGTATTTT. Translated: CASSASRDRGWTTDTQYF. This chain joins TRBV6-2 or TRBV6-3 and TRBJ2-3, with 11 bases aligning to TRBD1. Germline V lookup: CDR1 MNHEY, CDR2 SVGEGT. V shed 5 bases, J shed 2 bases, and the junction held 12 bases outside the gene matches. The CDR3 runs to 18 residues.

The V gene is TRBV7-9, the J gene TRBJ1-1, with D unresolved. V gave up 3 bases and J gave up 3 bases, with 14 bases separating them. Germline V gene sequence: CDR1 SEHNR, CDR2 FQNEAQ (reference sequence). This CDR3 is 15 amino acids long. CDR3 sequence reads: CASSLADAADTEAFF. CDR3 bases: TGTGCCAGCAGCTTGGCGGACGCCGCGGACACTGAAGCTTTCTTT.

The rearrangement uses TRBV5-1 and TRBJ2-3; no reliable D call. The ends were cut back, 4 bases at V and 5 bases at J, with 11 bases in the middle. Germline-derived CDR1 and CDR2 are SGHRS and YFSETQ. The CDR3 consists of 13 residues. Here the CDR3 DNA reads TGCGCCAGCAGCCCCCTCTTGAGAGATACGCAGTATTTT. Its protein product is CASSPLLRDTQYF.

There are a few counts of this clonotype. This chain's CDR3 is CASGWTGDHEQYV. The CDR3 nucleotides read TGTGCCAGCGGGTGGACAGGGGACCACGAGCAGTACGTC. The chain couples TRBV28 to TRBJ2-7; 9 bases align to TRBD1. Looked up from germline, CDR1 is MDHEN and CDR2 is SYDVKM. The CDR3 spans 13 residues. After removal of 8 bases from V and 5 bases from J, the junction contained 7 bases not matched to a gene.

This clonotype came up a few times. This CDR3 reads CATLTGHNEQFF. CDR3 nucleotides: TGTGCCACCCTAACAGGGCACAATGAGCAGTTCTTC. This chain joins TRBV2 and TRBJ2-1; D might be TRBD1 (6 bases). The germline gives CDR1 SNHLY, CDR2 FYNNEI. This CDR3 region has 12 residues. The germline V and J ends were trimmed by 10 bases and 5 bases, with 12 bases remaining between them.

The rearrangement links TRBV7-2 to TRBJ1-1; TRBD1 is a possible D gene (5 bases). The CDR3 sequence is 14 residues long. Germline CDR1 reads SGHTA; CDR2 reads FQGNSA. Trimming took off 2 bases at V and 12 bases at J, with 19 bases between the two ends. Written as DNA, the CDR3 is TGTGCCAGCAGCTTAATTTCGTCTCCAGGGAGGTCTTTCTTT. Residues: CASSLISSPGRSFF.

The V gene is TRBV6-6, the J gene TRBJ2-3; 9 positions match TRBD2. The CDR3 loop spans 16 amino acids. V gave up 9 bases and J gave up 0 bases; unmatched junction bases: 10. Germline V gives CDR1 MNHNY, CDR2 SVGAGI (reference sequence). As DNA, the CDR3 is TGTGCCAGTCAGGGGCTAGCGGGGTCTAGCACAGATACGCAGTATTTT. As protein: CASQGLAGSSTDTQYF.

V and J are TRBV28 and TRBJ2-2, with 7 positions matching TRBD1. Germline values: CDR1 MDHEN, CDR2 SYDVKM. Trimming took 1 base from V and 1 from J; bases not matched to a gene: 3. The length of the CDR3 is 16 residues. As DNA, the CDR3 is TGTGCCAGCAGTTTATCGACAGGGAGGAACACCGGGGAGCTGTTTTTT. Translating gives CASSLSTGRNTGELFF.

The genes are TRBV24-1 and TRBJ2-3; 9 nucleotides line up with TRBD2. V trimming: 10 bases; J trimming: 2 bases; junction bases outside the gene matches: 6. The CDR3 is made up of 14 amino acids. In germline, CDR1 is KGHDR, CDR2 SFDVKD. CDR3 in amino acids: CATASGVTTDTQYF. In nucleotides, the CDR3 is TGTGCCACTGCTAGCGGGGTGACCACAGATACGCAGTATTTT.

This clonotype appeared a few times. This chain connects TRBV9 to TRBJ1-1; TRBD1 might be the D (6 bases). The CDR3 length is 14 residues. V lost 3 bases to trimming and J lost 4 bases, with 13 bases between them. Germline V gene sequence: CDR1 SGDLS, CDR2 YYNGEE. CDR3 in amino acids: CASSGGGGTTEAFF. Here the CDR3 DNA reads TGTGCCAGCAGCGGAGGGGGGGGAACCACTGAAGCTTTCTTT.

To note about this clonotype: Compared with germline, one end of the junction differs, possibly owing to a read error. The CDR3 nucleotides are TGCGCCAGCAGCCAAGTTAGGGGGGGCGTAGGCGTCTTC. Its protein is CASSQVRGGVGVF. The chain carries TRBV4-3 and TRBJ1-2; D is possibly TRBD1 (6 bases). Germline loops: CDR1 LGHNA, CDR2 YSLEER. The CDR3 runs to 13 residues.

This chain connects TRBV19 to TRBJ2-1; D is possibly TRBD1 (5 bases). The CDR3 extends over 12 amino acids. Trimming cost V 3 bases and J 9 bases, with 9 bases left between them. CDR1 is LNHDA and CDR2 is SQIVND in the germline V gene (reference sequence). The DNA of the CDR3 is TGTGCCAGTAGTATGGGGCGGCCTGAGCAGTTCTTC. Residues: CASSMGRPEQFF.

The chain joins TRBV4-1 to TRBJ2-1; 10 nucleotides match TRBD2. This CDR3 has 18 residues. V trimming: 0 bases; J trimming: 7 bases; junction bases outside the gene matches: 12. Germline V gene sequence: CDR1 MGHRA, CDR2 YSYEKL. The CDR3 reads CASSQDMQRGGLENEQFF. CDR3 sequence (DNA): TGCGCCAGCAGCCAAGATATGCAGCGGGGGGGCTTAGAGAATGAGCAGTTCTTC.

The chain links TRBV19 to TRBJ1-5, with D unclear. With 6 bases removed from V and 7 bases from J, the gap between germline ends came to 10 bases. CDR1 LNHDA and CDR2 SQIVND come from the germline V gene (reference sequence). The CDR3 loop spans 12 amino acids. The DNA for the CDR3 is TGTGCCAGTAGCTCGAGTTCCCAGCCCCAGCATTTT. Amino acids: CASSSSSQPQHF.

At least ten counts were recorded for this clonotype. The genes are TRBV7-2 and TRBJ2-1, with D possibly matching TRBD1 (6 bases). CDR1 and CDR2 (germline): SGHTA, FQGNSA. V was trimmed by 5 bases and J by 10 bases, leaving 15 bases between them. The CDR3 length is 13 residues. CDR3 in amino acids: CASSVRTVREQFF. CDR3 DNA sequence: TGTGCCAGCAGCGTAAGGACAGTTAGGGAGCAGTTCTTC.

On this clonotype: A much bigger clone sits one base away, suggesting this may be a read error. V gene TRBV28 combines with J gene TRBJ1-2, with D tentatively TRBD1 (5 bases). Germline-derived CDR1 and CDR2 are MDHEN and SYDVKM. CDR3 length equals 15 residues. V lost 4 bases and J 7 bases, leaving 19 bases between the germline ends. The CDR3 loop is CASSSGKNRMGGYTF. CDR3 DNA sequence: TGTGCCAGCAGTTCAGGGAAAAACAGGATGGGTGGCTACACCTTC.

V and J are TRBV2 and TRBJ1-1; 10 bases match TRBD1. V shed 6 bases, J shed 7 bases, and the junction held 14 bases outside the gene matches. There are 16 residues in the CDR3. Germline V gives CDR1 SNHLY, CDR2 FYNNEI. CDR3 protein: CASRASGQGPSDEAFF. In DNA, the CDR3 is TGTGCCAGCAGGGCCTCGGGACAGGGGCCCTCGGATGAAGCTTTCTTT.

The V call is TRBV7-6, the J call TRBJ1-2; TRBD1 might be the D (6 bases). The germline gives CDR1 SGHVS, CDR2 FNYEAQ. The CDR3 extends over 14 amino acids. V was cut by 5 bases and J by 8 bases, with 18 bases left in between. CDR3 in amino acids: CASSQPDSSMGYTF. CDR3 DNA sequence: TGTGCCAGCAGCCAGCCGGACAGTTCTATGGGCTACACCTTC.

The chain is built from TRBV6-6 and TRBJ1-6; no reliable D call. With 6 bases removed from V and 11 bases from J, the gap between germline ends came to 14 bases. The germline CDR1 and CDR2 sequences are MNHNY and SVGAGI (reference sequence). The CDR3 sequence is 13 residues long. The CDR3 DNA is TGTGCCAGCAGCCCTAAAAGCGGGACACCCCTCCACTTT. As protein: CASSPKSGTPLHF.

This clonotype was seen only once. This chain connects TRBV12-3 or TRBV12-4 to TRBJ1-1; TRBD1 might be the D (5 bases). The CDR3 sequence is 13 residues long. V was trimmed by 10 bases and J by 3 bases, leaving 15 bases between them. The CDR3, as DNA: TGTGCCACCGGACGGGTAGGGGACACTGAAGCTTTCTTT. This gives the protein CATGRVGDTEAFF.

This chain uses TRBV7-9 with TRBJ2-1; 9 bases map to TRBD2. This CDR3 has 15 amino acids. The germline V gene has CDR1 SEHNR and CDR2 FQNEAQ (reference sequence). Unmatched junction bases numbered 5, after V lost 1 base and J lost 7 bases. In DNA form, the CDR3 reads TGTGCCAGCAGCTTAGACCTAGCGGGATCAAATGAGCAGTTCTTC. Protein: CASSLDLAGSNEQFF.

This clonotype has more than one count but fewer than ten. The chain combines TRBV27 with TRBJ2-1, with a tentative D call TRBD2 (6 bases). The germline V gene encodes CDR1 MNHEY and CDR2 SMNVEV (reference sequence). This CDR3 contains 10 residues. The DNA of the CDR3 is TGTGCGGCGGGGCTGGCTGAGCAGTTCTTC. Amino acids: CAAGLAEQFF.

This clonotype has a handful of counts. V and J are TRBV6-4 and TRBJ2-3; D assignment may be TRBD1 or TRBD2 (5 bases each). Germline lookup yields CDR1 MRHNA and CDR2 SNTAGT. This CDR3 region has 13 residues. V was clipped by 4 bases and J by 4 bases, with 9 bases between them. The CDR3 region is CASSGDQADTQYF. In nucleotides, the CDR3 is TGTGCCAGCAGTGGGGACCAAGCAGATACGCAGTATTTT.

The DNA of the CDR3 is TGTGCCAGTAGTATTCCCCCAGCGGGGAACCATGAGCAGTTCTTC. Amino acid sequence: CASSIPPAGNHEQFF. This sequence joins TRBV19 and TRBJ2-1; 7 bases are shared with TRBD2. V trimming: 3 bases; J trimming: 8 bases; junction bases outside the gene matches: 10. The CDR3 is made up of 15 amino acids. The germline V gene encodes CDR1 LNHDA and CDR2 SQIVND (reference sequence).

This clonotype has a count of ten or more. J is TRBJ1-2 and V is TRBV7-2, with D perhaps matching TRBD1 (5 bases). The germline V gene encodes CDR1 SGHTA and CDR2 FQGNSA. The V end was cut by 4 bases, the J end by 2 bases, with 14 bases between. The CDR3 is 15 residues long. The CDR3 bases are TGTGCCAGCAGCTACCTACCCGGGGGAAACTATGGCTACACCTTC. Protein product: CASSYLPGGNYGYTF.

The chain joins TRBV2 to TRBJ1-3, with D tentatively TRBD1 (6 bases). Germline V gives CDR1 SNHLY, CDR2 FYNNEI. The V gene lost 8 bases and the J gene lost 1 base, with 12 bases spanning the gap. This CDR3 spans 14 amino acids. Here the CDR3 reads CASPQGDSGNTIYF. CDR3 DNA: TGTGCCAGCCCACAGGGTGATTCTGGAAACACCATATATTTT.

This rearrangement joins TRBV4-1 to TRBJ1-5; TRBD1 matches 8 bases. The CDR3 has 13 amino acids. V shed 4 bases, J shed 7 bases, and the junction held 3 bases outside the gene matches. Germline CDR1 and CDR2: MGHRA and YSYEKL. The DNA of the CDR3 is TGCGCCAGCAGCCCCCGGACAGGGCAGCCCCAGCATTTT. Amino acids: CASSPRTGQPQHF.

This sequence joins TRBV7-8 and TRBJ2-5; D gene ambiguous. The CDR3 contains 17 residues. Deletions cut 6 bases from V and 0 bases from J, with 20 bases between. In germline, CDR1 is SGHVS, CDR2 FQNEAQ. CDR3 nucleotides: TGTGCCAGCAGTTCTCATGGGGTTACTCTTTACCAAGAGACCCAGTACTTC. It specifies CASSSHGVTLYQETQYF.

The CDR3 here is CASRLSTGIYEQYF. The DNA of the CDR3 is TGTGCCTCCCGCCTTTCGACAGGGATTTACGAGCAGTACTTC. The chain couples TRBV10-3 to TRBJ2-7; 7 bases map to TRBD1. With V trimmed by 11 bases and J by 4 bases, 14 bases remained unmatched. Germline V gene lookup returns CDR1 ENHRY and CDR2 SYGVKD. The CDR3 length is 14 residues.

In its sample, this clonotype was seen many times. The chain links TRBV7-9 to TRBJ2-7; D unresolved. In germline, CDR1 is SEHNR, CDR2 FQNEAQ (reference sequence). V lost 5 bases, J lost 0 bases, and 8 bases lay in between. The CDR3 runs to 13 residues. CDR3 sequence: CASSPSSSYEQYV. CDR3 nucleotide sequence: TGTGCCAGCAGCCCTTCCTCCTCCTACGAGCAGTACGTC.

This clonotype has just one count. The rearrangement joins TRBV3-1 to TRBJ2-1, with 8 bases lining up with TRBD2. With V trimmed by 0 bases and J by 4 bases, 2 bases remained unmatched. The CDR3 extends over 15 amino acids. Germline V gene lookup returns CDR1 LGHDT and CDR2 YNNKEL (reference sequence). CDR3 nucleotides: TGTGCCAGCAGCCAAGAGGGACTAGGTTACAATGAGCAGTTCTTC. Translated: CASSQEGLGYNEQFF.

This clonotype was seen ten or more times. The chain has TRBV29-1 and TRBJ1-1; TRBD1 aligns across 7 bases. J gave up 7 bases and V 5 bases, and 10 bases lay outside the gene matches. Looked up from germline, CDR1 is SQVTM and CDR2 is ANQGSEA. This CDR3 spans 13 amino acids. This CDR3 is CSVWFTGQLEAFF. The CDR3 DNA reads as TGCAGCGTTTGGTTCACGGGACAGCTTGAAGCTTTCTTT.